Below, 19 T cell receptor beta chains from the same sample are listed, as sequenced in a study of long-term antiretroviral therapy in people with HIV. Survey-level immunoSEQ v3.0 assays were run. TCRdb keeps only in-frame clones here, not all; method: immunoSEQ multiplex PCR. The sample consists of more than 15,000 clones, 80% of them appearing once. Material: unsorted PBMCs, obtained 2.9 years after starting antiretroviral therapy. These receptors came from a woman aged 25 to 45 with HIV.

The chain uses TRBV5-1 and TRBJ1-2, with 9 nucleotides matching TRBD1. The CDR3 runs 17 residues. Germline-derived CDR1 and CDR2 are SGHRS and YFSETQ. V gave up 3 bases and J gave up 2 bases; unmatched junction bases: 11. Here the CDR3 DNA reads TGCGCCAGCAGCTCGGATCCCGGGACAGGGTGGAACTATGGCTACACCTTC. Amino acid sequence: CASSSDPGTGWNYGYTF.

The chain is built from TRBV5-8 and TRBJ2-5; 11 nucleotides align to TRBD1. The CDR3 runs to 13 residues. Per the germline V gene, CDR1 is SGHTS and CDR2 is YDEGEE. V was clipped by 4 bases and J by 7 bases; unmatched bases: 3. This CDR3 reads CASSRTGGATQYF. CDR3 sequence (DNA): TGTGCCAGCAGCCGGACAGGGGGCGCGACCCAGTACTTC.

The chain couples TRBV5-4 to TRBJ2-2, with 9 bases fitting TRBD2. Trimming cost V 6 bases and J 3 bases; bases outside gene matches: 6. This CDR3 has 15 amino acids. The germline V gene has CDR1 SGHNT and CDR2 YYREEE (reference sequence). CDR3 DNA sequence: TGTGCCAGCACCCCGGGACTAGCTTACACCGGGGAGCTGTTTTTT. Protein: CASTPGLAYTGELFF.

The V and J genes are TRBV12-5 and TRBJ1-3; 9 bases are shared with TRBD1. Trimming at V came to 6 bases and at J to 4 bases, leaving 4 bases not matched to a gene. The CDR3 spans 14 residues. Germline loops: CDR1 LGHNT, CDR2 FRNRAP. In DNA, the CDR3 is TGTGCTAGTGGGGGGGGACAGGGAGGAAACACCATATATTTT. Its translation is CASGGGQGGNTIYF.

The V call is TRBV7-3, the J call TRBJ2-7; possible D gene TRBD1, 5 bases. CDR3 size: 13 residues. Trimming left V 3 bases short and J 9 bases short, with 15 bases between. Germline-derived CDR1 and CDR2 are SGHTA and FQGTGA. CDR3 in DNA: TGTGCCAGCAGCTTGTTCCAGGGCTATGCGCAGTACTTC. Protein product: CASSLFQGYAQYF.

The CDR3 protein is CASGNRGNEKLFF. Written as DNA, the CDR3 is TGTGCCAGCGGGAACAGGGGAAATGAAAAACTGTTTTTT. The rearrangement joins TRBV6-6 to TRBJ1-4; 7 positions agree with TRBD1. Germline CDR1 MNHNY, CDR2 SVGAGI (reference sequence). The ends lost 8 bases at V and 5 bases at J; junction bases unmatched: 5. This CDR3 is 13 amino acids long.

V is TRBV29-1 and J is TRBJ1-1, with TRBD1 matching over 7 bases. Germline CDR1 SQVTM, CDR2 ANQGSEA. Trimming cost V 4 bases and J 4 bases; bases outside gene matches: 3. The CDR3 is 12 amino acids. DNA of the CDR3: TGCAGCGTTGCAGGGGGGGCCACTGAAGCTTTCTTT. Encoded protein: CSVAGGATEAFF. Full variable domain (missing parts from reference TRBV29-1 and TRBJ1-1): SAVISQKPSRDICQRGTSLTIQCQVDSQVTMMFWYRQQPGQSLTLIATANQGSEATYESGFVIDKFPISRPNLTFSTLTVSNMSPEDSSIYLCSVAGGATEAFFGQGTRLTVV.

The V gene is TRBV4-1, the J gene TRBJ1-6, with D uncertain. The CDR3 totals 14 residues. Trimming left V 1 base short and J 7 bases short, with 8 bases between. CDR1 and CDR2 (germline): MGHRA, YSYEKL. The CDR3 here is CASSQALTNSPLHF. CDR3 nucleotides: TGCGCCAGCAGCCAAGCCTTAACGAATTCACCCCTCCACTTT.

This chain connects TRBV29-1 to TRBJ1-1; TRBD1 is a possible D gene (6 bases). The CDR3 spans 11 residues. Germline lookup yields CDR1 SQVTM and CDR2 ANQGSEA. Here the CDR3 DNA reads TGCTGCGGGACATCAGACACTGAAGCTTTCTTT. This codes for CCGTSDTEAFF.

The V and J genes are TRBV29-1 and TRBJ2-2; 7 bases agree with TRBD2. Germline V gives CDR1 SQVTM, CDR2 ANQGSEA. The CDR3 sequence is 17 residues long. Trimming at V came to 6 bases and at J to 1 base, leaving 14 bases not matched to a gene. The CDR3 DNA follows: TGCAGCGTGGGTAGGGGAGGGCTCGGGTTGAACACCGGGGAGCTGTTTTTT. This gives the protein CSVGRGGLGLNTGELFF.

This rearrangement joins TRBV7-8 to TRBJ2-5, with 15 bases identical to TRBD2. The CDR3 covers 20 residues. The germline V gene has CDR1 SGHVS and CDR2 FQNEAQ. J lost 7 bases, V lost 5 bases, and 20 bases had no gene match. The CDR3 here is CASSPRTSGGAASTKATQYF. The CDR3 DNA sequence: TGTGCCAGCAGCCCACGGACTAGCGGGGGGGCCGCTTCTACTAAGGCGACCCAGTACTTC.

CDR3 nucleotide sequence: TGCGCCAGCAGAACCAGCGGGACAGAATATGGCTACACCTTC. This codes for CASRTSGTEYGYTF. The chain joins TRBV5-1 to TRBJ1-2, with 7 bases fitting TRBD1. CDR3 length: 14 residues. The J segment lost 5 bases and the V segment lost 5 bases, leaving 9 bases of the junction unmatched. Germline CDR1 and CDR2: SGHRS and YFSETQ.

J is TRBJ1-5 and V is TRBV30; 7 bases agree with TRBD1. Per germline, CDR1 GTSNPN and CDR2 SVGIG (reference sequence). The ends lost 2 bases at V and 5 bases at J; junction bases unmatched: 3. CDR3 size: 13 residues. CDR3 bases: TGTGCCTGGAGTCAGGGGGATTATCAGCCCCAGCATTTT. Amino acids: CAWSQGDYQPQHF.

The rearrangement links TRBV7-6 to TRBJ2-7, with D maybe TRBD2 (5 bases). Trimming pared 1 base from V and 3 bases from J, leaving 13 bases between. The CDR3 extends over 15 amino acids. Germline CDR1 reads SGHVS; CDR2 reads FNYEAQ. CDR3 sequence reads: CASSLESSGNYEQYF. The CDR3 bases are TGTGCCAGCAGCTTAGAGAGCAGCGGAAACTACGAGCAGTACTTC.

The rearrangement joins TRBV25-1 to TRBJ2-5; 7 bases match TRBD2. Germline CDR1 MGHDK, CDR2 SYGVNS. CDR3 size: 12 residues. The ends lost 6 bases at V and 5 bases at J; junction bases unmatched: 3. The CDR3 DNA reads TGTGCCAGCAGGGAGGGAGGGGAGACCCAGTACTTC. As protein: CASREGGETQYF.

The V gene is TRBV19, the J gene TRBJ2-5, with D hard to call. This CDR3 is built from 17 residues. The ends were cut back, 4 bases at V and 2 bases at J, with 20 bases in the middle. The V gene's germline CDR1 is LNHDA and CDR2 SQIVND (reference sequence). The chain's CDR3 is CASSKSDRTIIQETQYF. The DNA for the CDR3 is TGTGCCAGTAGTAAGTCGGATCGGACGATTATACAAGAGACCCAGTACTTC.

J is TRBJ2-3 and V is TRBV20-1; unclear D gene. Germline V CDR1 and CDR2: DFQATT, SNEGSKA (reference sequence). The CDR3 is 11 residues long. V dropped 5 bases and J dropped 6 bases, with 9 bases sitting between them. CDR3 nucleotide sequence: TGCAGTGCTTTGGGATTCGATACGCAGTATTTT. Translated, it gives CSALGFDTQYF.

The CDR3 bases are TGTGCCAGCAGTCCCCTGACAGGGATAAATCAGCCCCAGCATTTT. Amino acids: CASSPLTGINQPQHF. The chain has TRBV27 and TRBJ1-5; 7 bases line up with TRBD1. V gave up 5 bases and J gave up 4 bases; unmatched junction bases: 8. CDR3 length: 15 amino acids. The germline gives CDR1 MNHEY, CDR2 SMNVEV (reference sequence).

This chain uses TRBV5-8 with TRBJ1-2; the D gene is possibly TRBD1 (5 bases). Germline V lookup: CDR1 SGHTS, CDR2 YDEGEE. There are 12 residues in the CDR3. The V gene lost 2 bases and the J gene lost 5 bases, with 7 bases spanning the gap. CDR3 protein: CASSFRGYGYTF. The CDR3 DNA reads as TGTGCCAGCAGCTTTCGGGGGTATGGCTACACCTTC.